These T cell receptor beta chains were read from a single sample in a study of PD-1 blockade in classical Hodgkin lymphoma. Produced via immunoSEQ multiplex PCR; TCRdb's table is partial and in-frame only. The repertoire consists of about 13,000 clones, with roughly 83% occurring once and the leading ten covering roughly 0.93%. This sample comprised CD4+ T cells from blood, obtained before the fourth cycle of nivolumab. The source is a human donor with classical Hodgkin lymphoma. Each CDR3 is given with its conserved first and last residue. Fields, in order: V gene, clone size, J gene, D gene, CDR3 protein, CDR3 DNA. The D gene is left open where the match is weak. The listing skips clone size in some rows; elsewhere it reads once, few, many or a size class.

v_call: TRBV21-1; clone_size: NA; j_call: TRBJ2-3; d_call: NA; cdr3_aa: CASSKAEERGSGTQYF; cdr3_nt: TGTGCCAGCAGCAAAGCCGAAGAGCGGGGGAGCGGTACGCAGTATTTT
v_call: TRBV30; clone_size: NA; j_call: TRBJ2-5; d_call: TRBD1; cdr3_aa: CAWSGGQGAWETQYF; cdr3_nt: TGTGCCTGGAGTGGCGGACAGGGGGCATGGGAGACCCAGTACTTC
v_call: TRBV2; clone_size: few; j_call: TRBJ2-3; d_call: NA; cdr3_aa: CASSEEAPPAGF; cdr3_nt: TGTGCCAGCAGTGAAGAGGCTCCTCCTGCCGGATTT
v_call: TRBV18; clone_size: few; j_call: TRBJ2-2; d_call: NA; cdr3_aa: CASSPRPGKNTGELFF; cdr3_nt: TGTGCCAGCTCACCGAGGCCGGGCAAGAACACCGGGGAGCTGTTTTTT
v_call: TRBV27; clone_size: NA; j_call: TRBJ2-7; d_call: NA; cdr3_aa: CASRTVGGLGDEQYF; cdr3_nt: TGTGCCAGCAGAACCGTCGGGGGCCTCGGGGACGAGCAGTACTTC
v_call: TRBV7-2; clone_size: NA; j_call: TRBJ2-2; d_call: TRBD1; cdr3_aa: CASSSPWTGANTGELFF; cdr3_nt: TGTGCCAGCAGCTCCCCCTGGACAGGCGCGAACACCGGGGAGCTGTTTTTT
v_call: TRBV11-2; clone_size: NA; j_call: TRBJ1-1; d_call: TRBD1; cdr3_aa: CASSPGDSREAFF; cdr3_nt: TGTGCCAGCAGCCCCGGGGACAGTCGTGAAGCTTTCTTT
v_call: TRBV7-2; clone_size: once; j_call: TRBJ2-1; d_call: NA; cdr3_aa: CASSSPAGSYYNEQFF; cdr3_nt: TGTGCCAGCAGCTCACCAGCAGGGTCATACTACAATGAGCAGTTCTTC
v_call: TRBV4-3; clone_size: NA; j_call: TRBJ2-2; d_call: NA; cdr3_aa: CASSQDYRQGRIPGELFF; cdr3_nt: TGCGCCAGCAGCCAAGATTATCGGCAGGGAAGAATTCCCGGGGAGCTGTTTTTT
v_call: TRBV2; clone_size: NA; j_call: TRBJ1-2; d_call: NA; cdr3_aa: CASSERSRGGYGYTF; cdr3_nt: TGTGCCAGCAGTGAAAGGTCGCGGGGGGGCTATGGCTACACCTTC
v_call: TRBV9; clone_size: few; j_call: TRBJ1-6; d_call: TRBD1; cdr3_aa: CASSSRRQGNSPLHF; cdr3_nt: TGTGCCAGCAGCTCCCGAAGACAGGGGAATTCACCCCTCCACTTT
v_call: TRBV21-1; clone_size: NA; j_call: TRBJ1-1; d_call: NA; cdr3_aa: CASSCIKTDRGVTEAFF; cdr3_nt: TGTGCCAGCAGCTGCATTAAGACGGATCGAGGTGTCACTGAAGCTTTCTTT
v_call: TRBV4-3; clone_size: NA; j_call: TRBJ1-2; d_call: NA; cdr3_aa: CASSQEFGNRYGYTF; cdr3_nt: TGCGCCAGCAGCCAAGAATTCGGAAACCGCTATGGCTACACCTTC
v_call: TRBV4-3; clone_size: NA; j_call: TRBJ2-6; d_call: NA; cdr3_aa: CASSQDWPSGANVLTF; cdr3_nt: TGCGCCAGCAGCCAAGATTGGCCCTCTGGGGCCAACGTCCTGACTTTC
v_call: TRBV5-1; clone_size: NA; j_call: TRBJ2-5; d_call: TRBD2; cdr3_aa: CASSLGREGLYQETQYF; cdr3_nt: TGCGCCAGCAGCCTTGGTAGGGAGGGCTTGTACCAAGAGACCCAGTACTTC
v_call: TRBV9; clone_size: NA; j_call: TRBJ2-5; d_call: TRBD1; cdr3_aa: CASSSTQGGETQYF; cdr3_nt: TGTGCCAGCAGCTCGACACAGGGGGGAGAGACCCAGTACTTC
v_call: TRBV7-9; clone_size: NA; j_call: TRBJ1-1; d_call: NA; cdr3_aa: CASSQANTFEDAEAFF; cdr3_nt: TGCGCCAGCAGCCAAGCTAACACTTTTGAGGACGCTGAAGCTTTCTTT
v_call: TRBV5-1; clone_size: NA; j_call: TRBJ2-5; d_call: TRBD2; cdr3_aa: CASSLGLAGVETQYF; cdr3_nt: TGCGCCAGCAGCTTGGGACTAGCGGGAGTAGAGACCCAGTACTTC
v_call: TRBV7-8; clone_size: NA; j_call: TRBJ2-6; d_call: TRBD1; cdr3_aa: CASSVTGAGANVLTF; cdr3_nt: TGTGCCAGCAGCGTAACAGGGGCTGGGGCCAACGTCCTGACTTTC
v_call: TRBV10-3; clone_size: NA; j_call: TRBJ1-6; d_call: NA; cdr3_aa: CAISESTFNSPLHF; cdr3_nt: TGTGCCATCAGTGAGTCGACTTTTAATTCACCCCTCCACTTT